Detailed here is one T cell receptor (beta chain). Its antigen remains unknown. Here immunoSEQ multiplex PCR was the method, and the copy in TCRdb shows in-frame clones only, minus some. The sample contains approximately 11,000 clones, about four fifths of which appear only once. The record originates from a study of immune evolution from preneoplasia to lung adenocarcinoma. Study-level findings and limits: Normal lung had highest clonality; later lesions appeared denser, more diverse.

The CDR3 contains 18 residues. Germline CDR1 and CDR2: SGHTA and FQGTGA. V was trimmed by 1 base and J by 0 bases, leaving 19 bases between them. This receptor was identified in a person aged 65 to 79 with lung adenocarcinoma. The chain recombines TRBV7-3 with TRBJ2-7; D is perhaps TRBD1 or TRBD2 (5 bases each). Sample: FFPE minimally invasive lung adenocarcinoma tissue. The CDR3 DNA follows: TGTGCCAGCAGCTTAAAGGGGTGGGGGACCAATAGCTCCTACGAGCAGTACTTC. It encodes CASSLKGWGTNSSYEQYF.